In its sample, the clone carrying this T cell receptor beta chain was seen a few times. Its antigen is not identified. The sample is drawn from a study of CD8+ T cells in alopecia areata. Study-wide results and limits: Tissue-resident alphabeta T cells belonging to normal skin likewise get sequenced within scalp specimens. A great number of expanded lesional clones endured in scalp and blood during tofacitinib. Lesional scalp displayed greater clonality than normal scalp, most notably in alopecia totalis/universalis.

The CDR3 totals 13 residues. Between the trimmed V and J ends, which lost 2 bases and 4 bases, there was a span of 7 bases. Germline lookup yields CDR1 SGHTA and CDR2 FQGNSA. The sample's treatment: oral pan-JAK inhibitor, 5-10 mg twice daily. Specimens obtained from alopecia areata patients comprised lesional scalp punch biopsies and peripheral blood. After isolation, RNA underwent reverse transcription to generate cDNA as the sequencing template. Method: immunoSEQ multiplex PCR; TCRdb's copy keeps in-frame clones and lacks some. The table records 150,000 or so clones, nearly 55% of them present only once.

The chain combines TRBV7-2 with TRBJ2-3, with D tentatively TRBD2 (5 bases). This TCR derives from a human donor with alopecia areata. The sample in question was CD8+ T cells sorted from blood, obtained at week 4, from a patient treated with tofacitinib. The CDR3 here is CASSLLASDTQYF. CDR3 nucleotides: TGTGCCAGCAGCTTACTAGCATCAGATACGCAGTATTTT.